The source of this TCR beta chain is a study of vaccination and CD4 T cells after COVID-19. Across the whole study: In the control cultures, a CEFX pool, an HIV-1 Nef pool, or no peptide was supplied.

CD4+ T cells that had been cultured provided DNA sequenced with the Oncomine TCR Beta short-read assay. Cultures of CD4+ T cells served as the source for extracting genomic DNA. MiXCR was run by TCRdb on the PCR reads, yielding one entry per CDR3 protein. This repertoire shows 13,000 or so distinct CDR3 sequences, 25% to 30% found once; its top ten account for about 29%. This clonotype showed up just a few times. The antigen remains unidentified. Sample treatment: roughly 10-day PBMC culture with coronavirus spike peptide pools or control peptides (ViraFEST assay). Researchers grew the cells for nine to eleven days and then pulled out CD4+ T cells by negative selection. Material: CD4+ T cells from blood, cultured in vitro, obtained before SARS-CoV-2 vaccination. The receptor's source is a human donor who received a COVID-19 vaccine.

CDR3 protein: CASSQPSLTGLAGGRIDTGELFF. The CDR3 DNA sequence: TGCGCCAGCAGCCAACCGAGCCTTACAGGACTAGCGGGGGGCCGTATTGACACCGGGGAGCTGTTTTTT. This sequence joins TRBV4-1 and TRBJ2-2; 14 bases match TRBD2. The germline gives CDR1 MGHRA, CDR2 YSYEKL. This CDR3 comprises 23 residues. With 2 bases clipped from V and 3 bases from J, the junction kept 20 bases outside the gene matches.